This T cell receptor (beta chain) was documented in a study of cytomegalovirus exposure and HLA in healthy donors. Study-level findings and limits: The study assumed roughly uniform donor sequencing depth for presence/absence analyses. A few chains linked to CMV were shown in vitro to be specific for CMV antigens. V- and J-gene trimming in TCR beta was tied to a missense DCLRE1C variant by an analysis performed later.

The germline gives CDR1 MNHEY, CDR2 SVGAGI. This CDR3 is 13 amino acids long. V lost 5 bases to trimming and J lost 7 bases; unmatched junction nucleotides: 5. A word on this clone: The antigen is unknown.

The primer mix had 60 Vbeta and 13 Jbeta primers. The assay was immunoSEQ multiplex PCR, and TCRdb's table has in-frame clones only and misses some. The profile shows 86,000 or so clones, 75% to 85% of them singletons. The J gene is TRBJ1-5, the V gene TRBV6-5; TRBD1 matches 7 bases. The TCR was taken from a woman aged 40 to 50 in good health and CMV-seropositive. Sequenced input: PBMCs. The CDR3 DNA sequence: TGTGCCAGCAGTACCCAACAGGGGCAGCCCCAGCATTTT. Encoded protein: CASSTQQGQPQHF.